The present entry profiles one T cell receptor (beta chain) with its context. The target antigen is unknown. The data originate from a study of shared clonotypes between healthy human individuals. The study, taken as a whole, reports: Among donors, clonotype sharing was expected to be affected by sequencing depth.

The study separated CD4+ cells into CD45RA+ naive and CD45RA-negative memory subsets. The V and J ends lost 6 bases and 4 bases, in that order; junction bases with no gene match: 4. The CDR3 extends over 14 amino acids. CDR1 and CDR2 (germline): SGHRS, YFSETQ. Repertoires were generated with immunoSEQ multiplex PCR, while TCRdb's copy carries only in-frame clones and drops some. The table has some 2,000,000 clones, approximately 95% seen once; the top ten hold 0.13%. The sample taken for sequencing was naive CD4+ T cells sorted from blood. Noted subset: CD45RA+ positively selected. The gene calls are TRBV5-1 and TRBJ2-7, with 13 positions matching TRBD2. The sequence was collected from a man aged 18 to 29 in good health. The CDR3 loop is CASTGTSGKYEQYF. DNA for the CDR3: TGCGCCAGCACCGGGACTAGCGGGAAGTACGAGCAGTACTTC.